Below are 24 T cell receptor beta chains sequenced from a single sample in a study of CD8+ T cells in alopecia areata (dated by TCRdb to 2017 to 2018). The library was obtained by the immunoSEQ multiplex PCR assay. RNA was extracted from all samples and reverse transcribed into cDNA as template for TCR sequencing. As stored in TCRdb, this immuneACCESS dataset retains in-frame rearrangements with V and J assigned. A fraction of the clones does not appear; measured against another copy, unresolved V genes explain less than half of the discrepancy, and the remainder lacks a known reason. This sample has about 180,000 clones in its table, and around 50% of those were observed once. The ten most abundant clones make up under 15% of the sample. Sample time point, as interpreted from the label and publication: baseline before oral tofacitinib. Material: CD4+ T cells sorted from blood, obtained at week 0. All receptors come from a human donor with alopecia areata.

The gene calls are TRBV29-1 and TRBJ2-5; 9 bases agree with TRBD1. CDR1 and CDR2 (germline): SQVTM, ANQGSEA. The ends lost 6 bases at V and 5 bases at J; junction bases unmatched: 13. This CDR3 comprises 15 residues. The CDR3 protein is CSVGDRARLVETQYF. DNA for the CDR3: TGCAGCGTGGGGGACAGGGCCCGTCTTGTTGAGACCCAGTACTTC.

The chain employs TRBV27 and TRBJ1-2; 7 nucleotides line up with TRBD1. This CDR3 is 14 amino acids long. Germline CDR1 is MNHEY and CDR2 is SMNVEV (reference sequence). J was trimmed by 5 bases and V by 0 bases; bases with no gene match: 3. In DNA form, the CDR3 reads TGTGCCAGCAGTTTATCCGGGACAGCATATGGCTACACCTTC. Residues: CASSLSGTAYGYTF.

This clone was recorded a few times. The chain joins TRBV5-4 to TRBJ2-5; maybe TRBD1 (7 bases). The CDR3 is 15 amino acids. Germline V lookup: CDR1 SGHNT, CDR2 YYREEE (reference sequence). Trimming took off 3 bases at V and 4 bases at J, with 16 bases between the two ends. The CDR3 region has the DNA TGTGCCAGCAGCTGGAGGGGGCGCGGGTTAGAGACCCAGTACTTC. Protein product: CASSWRGRGLETQYF.

The chain joins TRBV29-1 to TRBJ1-1; no firm D call. Germline V gives CDR1 SQVTM, CDR2 ANQGSEA. The CDR3 has 11 residues. V lost 4 bases to trimming and J lost 4 bases, with 7 bases between them. This CDR3 is CSVATGTEAFF. The CDR3 DNA reads as TGCAGCGTTGCGACGGGCACTGAAGCTTTCTTT.

V gene TRBV2 combines with J gene TRBJ2-2; no reliable D call. CDR3 length: 12 residues. The V end lost 6 bases, the J end lost 8 bases, and 10 bases lay between the germline ends. The germline gives CDR1 SNHLY, CDR2 FYNNEI. The CDR3 DNA reads as TGTGCCAGCAGAGCCAATCGAGGGGAGCTGTTTTTT. Its translation: CASRANRGELFF.

The gene calls are TRBV18 and TRBJ1-2; TRBD1 matches at 12 bases. The CDR3 spans 16 residues. The J segment lost 3 bases and the V segment lost 1 base, leaving 3 bases of the junction unmatched. The germline CDR1 and CDR2 sequences are KGHSH and LQKENI. CDR3 coding DNA: TGTGCCAGCTCACCACTCGGGACAGGGGGCGACTATGGCTACACCTTC. Encoded protein: CASSPLGTGGDYGYTF.

This clone was seen a few times. J is TRBJ2-3 and V is TRBV11-2, with 8 bases lining up with TRBD1. Germline V lookup: CDR1 SGHAT, CDR2 FQNNGV. V shed 5 bases, J shed 4 bases, and the junction held 8 bases outside the gene matches. The CDR3 is 15 amino acids. The CDR3 loop reads CASSPQSGGADTQYF. CDR3 DNA: TGTGCCAGCAGCCCACAATCAGGGGGCGCAGATACGCAGTATTTT.

V usage is TRBV5-1 and J usage is TRBJ1-6; weak D call: TRBD1 (5 bases). The V end lost 5 bases, the J end lost 7 bases, and 7 bases lay between the germline ends. In germline, CDR1 is SGHRS, CDR2 YFSETQ. The CDR3 has 12 amino acids. The CDR3, as DNA: TGCGCCAGCAGGAGACAGAATTCACCCCTCCACTTT. It yields the protein CASRRQNSPLHF.

This chain connects TRBV30 to TRBJ2-1; 8 nucleotides align to TRBD2. The CDR3 totals 16 residues. Germline loops: CDR1 GTSNPN, CDR2 SVGIG (reference sequence). The ends lost 4 bases at V and 5 bases at J; junction bases unmatched: 13. The CDR3, as DNA: TGTGCCTGGACCTCCCGAGGGACTAGTCGTAACAATGAGCAGTTCTTC. Amino acids: CAWTSRGTSRNNEQFF.

V gene TRBV7-9 combines with J gene TRBJ2-2; D ambiguous. The CDR3 is 16 residues long. Per the germline V gene, CDR1 is SEHNR and CDR2 is FQNEAQ (reference sequence). Trimming pared 1 base from V and 4 bases from J, leaving 13 bases between. CDR3 coding DNA: TGTGCCAGCAGCTTAGACGTCGCAGCAGCCACCGGGGAGCTGTTTTTT. The encoded protein is CASSLDVAAATGELFF. The whole variable domain, remainder taken from reference TRBV7-9 and TRBJ2-2, is DTGVSQNPRHKITKRGQNVTFRCDPISEHNRLYWYRQTLGQGPEFLTYFQNEAQLEKSRLLSDRFSAERPKGSFSTLEIQRTEQGDSAMYLCASSLDVAAATGELFFGEGSRLTVL.

This clone has more than one count but fewer than ten. The chain couples TRBV25-1 to TRBJ2-5, with D perhaps matching TRBD1 (6 bases). The germline gives CDR1 MGHDK, CDR2 SYGVNS. The CDR3 extends over 16 amino acids. The ends were cut back, 6 bases at V and 7 bases at J, with 24 bases in the middle. CDR3 loop: CASSDERTGTLRTQYF. The CDR3 DNA reads TGTGCCAGCAGCGACGAACGAACAGGGACCCTGAGGACCCAGTACTTC.

The chain is built from TRBV29-1 and TRBJ2-4; D is undetermined. Germline V gene sequence: CDR1 SQVTM, CDR2 ANQGSEA. The CDR3 runs to 11 residues. Deletions cut 1 base from V and 4 bases from J, with 2 bases between. The DNA of the CDR3 is TGCAGCGTTGAAGTGAAAAACATTCAGTACTTC. Translating gives CSVEVKNIQYF. Full variable domain (rest looked up from reference TRBV29-1 and TRBJ2-4): SAVISQKPSRDICQRGTSLTIQCQVDSQVTMMFWYRQQPGQSLTLIATANQGSEATYESGFVIDKFPISRPNLTFSTLTVSNMSPEDSSIYLCSVEVKNIQYFGAGTRLSVL.

This clone has ten or more counts. The chain is built from TRBV19 and TRBJ2-1; TRBD2 matches 8 bases. Per the germline V gene, CDR1 is LNHDA and CDR2 is SQIVND (reference sequence). The CDR3 extends over 16 amino acids. V lost 9 bases, J lost 5 bases, and 15 bases stayed unmatched. This CDR3 is CASSPIGGGIDNEQFF. For the CDR3, the DNA is TGTGCCAGCAGCCCAATAGGCGGGGGGATTGACAATGAGCAGTTCTTC.

The rearrangement joins TRBV30 to TRBJ1-6; 8 bases align to TRBD1. The CDR3 sequence is 13 residues long. J was trimmed by 11 bases and V by 5 bases; bases with no gene match: 8. CDR1 GTSNPN and CDR2 SVGIG come from the germline V gene (reference sequence). CDR3 sequence: CAWLGQATTPLHF. In DNA form, the CDR3 reads TGTGCCTGGTTGGGACAGGCTACCACACCCCTCCACTTT.

The genes are TRBV30 and TRBJ2-3, with 10 positions matching TRBD1. This CDR3 contains 16 residues. V was clipped by 3 bases and J by 4 bases; unmatched bases: 10. Germline lookup yields CDR1 GTSNPN and CDR2 SVGIG (reference sequence). Here the CDR3 DNA reads TGTGCCTGGAGCGGGGACAGGGGCCGGGAATCAGATACGCAGTATTTT. Its protein product is CAWSGDRGRESDTQYF.

This clone was seen only a few times. V gene TRBV5-6 combines with J gene TRBJ2-1; D remains ambiguous. Trimming stripped 0 bases from V and 7 bases from J, with 8 bases between. CDR1 and CDR2 from the germline V gene are SGHDT and YYEEEE. This CDR3 has 13 residues. CDR3 nucleotides: TGTGCCAGCAGCTTGGTTAACTTTAATGAGCAGTTCTTC. Residues: CASSLVNFNEQFF. The full variable domain, its missing parts supplied by reference TRBV5-6 and TRBJ2-1, is DAGVTQSPTHLIKTRGQQVTLRCSPKSGHDTVSWYQQALGQGPQFIFQYYEEEERQRGNFPDRFSGHQFPNYSSELNVNALLLGDSALYLCASSLVNFNEQFFGPGTRLTVL.

V gene TRBV7-2 combines with J gene TRBJ1-3; no clear D gene. The CDR3 spans 12 residues. Germline CDR1 is SGHTA and CDR2 is FQGNSA. The germline V and J ends were trimmed by 5 bases and 5 bases, with 7 bases remaining between them. The CDR3 sequence is CASSPNRNTIYF. DNA for the CDR3: TGTGCCAGCAGCCCAAACCGAAACACCATATATTTT.

The J gene is TRBJ1-2, the V gene TRBV19; unclear D gene. There are 14 residues in the CDR3. The germline V gene encodes CDR1 LNHDA and CDR2 SQIVND (reference sequence). Between the trimmed V and J ends, which lost 1 base and 2 bases, there was a span of 8 bases. The CDR3 loop reads CASSIGEGNYGYTF. CDR3 DNA sequence: TGTGCCAGTAGTATAGGAGAAGGGAACTATGGCTACACCTTC.

This clone appeared a single time. This rearrangement joins TRBV2 to TRBJ2-7, with D unresolved. The CDR3 loop spans 13 amino acids. Germline V CDR1 and CDR2: SNHLY, FYNNEI. V was shortened by 7 bases and J by 0 bases, with 10 bases between the two germline ends. CDR3 sequence: CASTTQSSYEQYF. CDR3 DNA: TGTGCCAGCACGACACAGTCCTCCTACGAGCAGTACTTC.

This chain uses TRBV29-1 with TRBJ2-7, with 8 bases aligning to TRBD1. V lost 6 bases to trimming and J lost 4 bases; unmatched junction nucleotides: 14. The CDR3 consists of 15 residues. CDR1 is SQVTM, CDR2 ANQGSEA, per germline. The chain's CDR3 is CSVLGTGQGAYEQYF. The DNA of the CDR3 is TGCAGCGTCCTCGGGACTGGGCAGGGGGCGTACGAGCAGTACTTC.

J is TRBJ2-2 and V is TRBV7-2, with D perhaps matching TRBD2 (6 bases). The CDR3 is 17 residues long. Per germline, CDR1 SGHTA and CDR2 FQGNSA. With 3 bases removed from V and 4 bases from J, the gap between germline ends came to 18 bases. The CDR3 nucleotides are TGTGCCAGCAGCTTTGGCGGGGCGATGGGAAGCACCGGGGAGCTGTTTTTT. Translation gives CASSFGGAMGSTGELFF.

This clone was detected a few times. This chain uses TRBV29-1 with TRBJ2-2; TRBD1 is a possible D gene (5 bases). The V gene's germline CDR1 is SQVTM and CDR2 ANQGSEA. V lost 7 bases to trimming and J lost 6 bases, with 9 bases between them. The CDR3 sequence is 11 residues long. This CDR3 is CSAGHSGELFF. CDR3 nucleotide sequence: TGCAGCGCTGGACACTCCGGGGAGCTGTTTTTT.

V and J are TRBV4-2 and TRBJ2-4; D ambiguous. The germline CDR1 and CDR2 sequences are LGHNA and YNFKEQ. Trimming removed 4 bases at V and 0 bases at J, with 13 bases between. There are 16 residues in the CDR3. In DNA, the CDR3 is TGTGCCAGCAGCCCGAGGTCCCTTACAGCCAAAAACATTCAGTACTTC. This gives the protein CASSPRSLTAKNIQYF.

The chain uses TRBV30 and TRBJ2-3; TRBD2 matches at 7 bases. Trimming took 2 bases from V and 1 from J; bases not matched to a gene: 9. CDR3 length: 16 amino acids. Germline lookup yields CDR1 GTSNPN and CDR2 SVGIG (reference sequence). The CDR3 reads CAWSKGGGGRTDTQYF. The CDR3 DNA sequence: TGTGCCTGGAGTAAAGGAGGCGGGGGACGCACAGATACGCAGTATTTT.